This T cell receptor (beta chain) was identified in a study of post-analysis software for immune sequencing data. The CDR3 extends over 15 amino acids. V shed 7 bases, J shed 7 bases, and the junction held 15 bases outside the gene matches. Germline values: CDR1 DFQATT, CDR2 SNEGSKA (reference sequence). Findings and caveats of the study: The five TRBV segments detected at higher frequency in patients than in controls included TRBV5-6, TRBV5-1 and TRBV20-1.

Unique molecular identifiers tagged the TCR beta cDNA libraries. TCRdb reprocessed the PCR reads via MiXCR and lists one record per CDR3 protein. Among hundreds of thousands of distinct CDR3 sequences listed, over 45% were seen once. Turning to this clonotype: Antigen unknown.

Source material: blood. The rearrangement joins TRBV20-1 to TRBJ2-5; the match to TRBD1 covers 10 bases. This clonotype was sampled from a girl aged 2 to 10 with multiple sclerosis. CDR3 nucleotide sequence: TGCAGTGTCAAGGACAGGGGGGGATTTGTGGGGACCCAGTACTTC. This encodes CSVKDRGGFVGTQYF.